The subject of this entry is one TCR beta chain. Antigen specificity is unknown. This sample is drawn from a study of vaccination and CD4 T cells after COVID-19. At the level of the study: Convalescent individuals numbered four females and six males, two being Hispanic.

With the Oncomine TCR Beta short-read assay, DNA from cultured CD4+ T cells was sequenced. Researchers extracted genomic DNA from CD4+ T cells that had been cultured. Via MiXCR, TCRdb re-called the PCR reads, giving one row per CDR3 protein. The data hold just under 10,000 distinct CDR3 sequences, with about a third observed a single time. CDR1 is MNHEY and CDR2 is SVGEGT in the germline V gene. The CDR3 extends over 15 amino acids. V trimming: 3 bases; J trimming: 5 bases; junction bases outside the gene matches: 7. Treatment of the sample: roughly 11-day PBMC culture with coronavirus spike peptide pools or control peptides (ViraFEST assay). Gathering of the CD4+ T cells, from the unexposed donor, took place before the COVID-19 pandemic (2011-2018).

The sequenced sample consisted of CD4+ T cells from blood, cultured in vitro. V usage is TRBV6-2 or TRBV6-3 and J usage is TRBJ2-1, with 7 bases aligning to TRBD1. This clonotype originated in a human donor in good health. CDR3 DNA: TGTGCCAGCAGTTATTGGGGACAGTACAACAATGAGCAGTTCTTC. Protein: CASSYWGQYNNEQFF.